Following are 19 T cell receptor beta chains from one sample sequenced in a study of blood T cell repertoires in COVID-19. Sequencing used immunoSEQ multiplex PCR; TCRdb keeps in-frame clones, though not all of them. The sample lists roughly 80,000 clones, approximately 91% occurring once. The sequenced sample consisted of peripheral blood. These receptors came from a woman of 80 years or more with acute or convalescent COVID-19.

V usage is TRBV19 and J usage is TRBJ2-2; TRBD2 is a possible D gene (5 bases). Germline V gives CDR1 LNHDA, CDR2 SQIVND (reference sequence). The germline V and J ends were trimmed by 2 bases and 6 bases, with 7 bases remaining between them. CDR3 length: 13 amino acids. The CDR3 coding sequence is TGTGCCAGTAGTATAAGAGGGTCCGGGGAGCTGTTTTTT. Translated, it gives CASSIRGSGELFF.

This clone was found once. The chain has TRBV6-6 and TRBJ2-1; 7 bases agree with TRBD1. CDR1 is MNHNY and CDR2 is SVGAGI in the germline V gene (reference sequence). After removal of 3 bases from V and 3 bases from J, the junction contained 5 bases not matched to a gene. This CDR3 has 15 amino acids. This chain's CDR3 is CASSYFGQDYNEQFF. CDR3 DNA: TGTGCCAGCAGTTATTTCGGACAGGACTACAATGAGCAGTTCTTC.

This clone was found once. The chain is built from TRBV6-5 and TRBJ1-2; D possibly corresponds to TRBD1 (5 bases). The germline V gene encodes CDR1 MNHEY and CDR2 SVGAGI. The CDR3 is 15 residues long. V lost 2 bases and J lost 4, with 14 bases in between. CDR3: CASSYRRQGPYGYTF. The CDR3 nucleotides read TGTGCCAGCAGTTACCGAAGGCAGGGTCCCTATGGCTACACCTTC.

V gene TRBV5-1 combines with J gene TRBJ1-2; D is undetermined. V was clipped by 1 base and J by 7 bases, with 11 bases between them. CDR3 length: 13 residues. Per the germline V gene, CDR1 is SGHRS and CDR2 is YFSETQ. For the CDR3, the DNA is TGCGCCAGCAGCTTGTGGGAGGGCAGTGGCTACACCTTC. Its translation is CASSLWEGSGYTF.

The V call is TRBV30, the J call TRBJ1-2, with TRBD1 as a possible D gene (5 bases). V lost 5 bases to trimming and J lost 7 bases, with 11 bases between them. CDR1 is GTSNPN, CDR2 SVGIG, per germline (reference sequence). The CDR3 runs 11 residues. The CDR3 DNA follows: TGTGCCTGGTCAGGGTCGGGTGGCTACACCTTC. Protein product: CAWSGSGGYTF.

The chain combines TRBV25-1 with TRBJ1-2, with a tentative D call TRBD1 (5 bases). This CDR3 contains 18 residues. The germline V gene encodes CDR1 MGHDK and CDR2 SYGVNS. Trimming took off 1 base at V and 4 bases at J, with 22 bases between the two ends. CDR3 residues: CASSELCRDSVNLYGYTF. The CDR3 nucleotides read TGTGCCAGCAGTGAATTGTGCCGCGACAGCGTCAATCTCTATGGCTACACCTTC.

This rearrangement joins TRBV3-1 (or the pseudogene TRBV3-2) to TRBJ1-2; TRBD1 is a possible D gene (6 bases). The CDR3 is made up of 15 amino acids. The germline V gene encodes CDR1 LGHDT and CDR2 YNNKEL (reference sequence). Between the trimmed V and J ends, which lost 4 bases and 0 bases, there was a span of 12 bases. The CDR3 is CASSRPGGSNYGYTF. The CDR3 DNA sequence: TGTGCCAGCAGCCGACCGGGGGGCTCTAACTATGGCTACACCTTC.

This clone was detected once. This chain links TRBV27 with TRBJ2-7; TRBD1 is a possible D gene (6 bases). Germline CDR1 is MNHEY and CDR2 is SMNVEV (reference sequence). This CDR3 comprises 14 residues. V lost 6 bases to trimming and J lost 2 bases, with 14 bases between them. CDR3 nucleotides: TGTGCCAGCAGCTCCCTCCCAGGGGCCTACGAGCAGTACTTC. Protein: CASSSLPGAYEQYF.

The V and J genes are TRBV5-1 and TRBJ1-2, with 9 bases identical to TRBD1. CDR3 size: 14 residues. CDR1 SGHRS and CDR2 YFSETQ come from the germline V gene. V lost 4 bases, J lost 7 bases, and 8 bases stayed unmatched. The CDR3 DNA sequence: TGCGCCAGCAGCCTGTCCGGGACAGGGTTTGGCTACACCTTC. The encoded protein is CASSLSGTGFGYTF. Variable domain in full (rest from reference TRBV5-1 and TRBJ1-2): KAGVTQTPRYLIKTRGQQVTLSCSPISGHRSVSWYQQTPGQGLQFLFEYFSETQRNKGNFPGRFSGRQFSNSRSEMNVSTLELGDSALYLCASSLSGTGFGYTFGSGTRLTVV.

The chain combines TRBV5-1 with TRBJ2-1, with D maybe TRBD2 (6 bases). CDR3 size: 14 residues. Germline V CDR1 and CDR2: SGHRS, YFSETQ. The ends were cut back, 4 bases at V and 9 bases at J, with 17 bases in the middle. The CDR3 DNA is TGCGCCAGCAGCCCGGGACTTGGGATCGTTGAGCAGTTCTTC. Protein product: CASSPGLGIVEQFF.

The rearrangement links TRBV5-1 to TRBJ2-2; no clear D. This CDR3 has 15 amino acids. Between the trimmed V and J ends, which lost 2 bases and 0 bases, there was a span of 8 bases. Germline CDR1 is SGHRS and CDR2 is YFSETQ. CDR3 bases: TGCGCCAGCAGCTTAATGGGCGCGAACACCGGGGAGCTGTTTTTT. Translating it yields CASSLMGANTGELFF.

V and J are TRBV4-3 and TRBJ2-5, with D possibly TRBD2 on 5 matching bases. Germline loops: CDR1 LGHNA, CDR2 YSLEER. V lost 0 bases, J lost 4 bases, and 6 bases lay in between. The CDR3 runs to 13 residues. The CDR3 DNA reads as TGCGCCAGCAGCCAAGATGGAGGAGAGACCCAGTACTTC. Translation: CASSQDGGETQYF.

The chain couples TRBV19 to TRBJ1-2; D unclear. The CDR3 loop spans 16 amino acids. Looked up from germline, CDR1 is LNHDA and CDR2 is SQIVND (reference sequence). Trimming took off 5 bases at V and 4 bases at J, with 20 bases between the two ends. This chain's CDR3 is CASSRRGADYVYGYTF. CDR3 in DNA: TGTGCCAGTAGTCGGCGTGGCGCCGACTACGTCTATGGCTACACCTTC. Drawing the rest from reference TRBV19 and TRBJ1-2, the complete variable domain is DGGITQSPKYLFRKEGQNVTLSCEQNLNHDAMYWYRQDPGQGLRLIYYSQIVNDFQKGDIAEGYSVSREKKESFPLTVTSAQKNPTAFYLCASSRRGADYVYGYTFGSGTRLTVV.

The chain has TRBV5-1 and TRBJ2-7, with TRBD1 identical over 9 bases. The trim removed 3 bases at V and 0 bases at J, leaving 1 base unmatched. The germline V gene has CDR1 SGHRS and CDR2 YFSETQ. This CDR3 comprises 14 residues. CDR3 DNA: TGCGCCAGCAGCTGGACAGGGGCCTCCTACGAGCAGTACTTC. It translates to CASSWTGASYEQYF.

The chain links TRBV11-2 to TRBJ2-3, with 10 positions matching TRBD2. Germline lookup yields CDR1 SGHAT and CDR2 FQNNGV. The CDR3 has 18 amino acids. V lost 0 bases to trimming and J lost 2 bases; unmatched junction nucleotides: 8. The CDR3 sequence: CASSLDPPGTSVTDTQYF. In DNA, the CDR3 is TGTGCCAGCAGCTTAGATCCGCCCGGGACTAGCGTCACAGATACGCAGTATTTT.

The rearrangement links TRBV4-2 to TRBJ2-3, with a possible D match to TRBD2 (6 bases). V was cut by 2 bases and J by 2 bases, with 14 bases left in between. This CDR3 contains 16 residues. Germline values: CDR1 LGHNA, CDR2 YNFKEQ. The CDR3, as DNA: TGTGCCAGCAGCCAACCCGTTGGCGGGGTCACAGATACGCAGTATTTT. Protein: CASSQPVGGVTDTQYF.

This clone was found a few times. This rearrangement joins TRBV7-3 to TRBJ2-2; 14 bases are shared with TRBD2. The V segment lost 3 bases and the J segment 7 bases; nucleotides outside the gene matches: 13. CDR3 length equals 19 residues. In germline, CDR1 is SGHTA, CDR2 FQGTGA. CDR3 region: CASSFPGLAGEGKNGELFF. In nucleotides, the CDR3 is TGTGCCAGCAGCTTTCCGGGACTAGCGGGAGAAGGGAAAAACGGGGAGCTGTTTTTT.

The genes are TRBV7-3 and TRBJ2-3, with 7 bases that match TRBD2. Looked up from germline, CDR1 is SGHTA and CDR2 is FQGTGA. With 0 bases clipped from V and 6 bases from J, the junction kept 3 bases outside the gene matches. The CDR3 has 14 amino acids. The CDR3 is CASSLTGGSDTQYF. The CDR3 DNA reads as TGTGCCAGCAGCTTAACTGGCGGGAGCGATACGCAGTATTTT.

This rearrangement joins TRBV7-2 to TRBJ1-1; D is unresolved. The germline V and J ends were trimmed by 5 bases and 1 base, with 11 bases remaining between them. The CDR3 runs 14 residues. Germline CDR1 reads SGHTA; CDR2 reads FQGNSA. The CDR3 bases are TGTGCCAGCAGCCCGGGAGCAGCGAACACTGAAGCTTTCTTT. Its protein is CASSPGAANTEAFF.